The 15 T cell receptor beta chains below all came from one sample that was sequenced in a study of T cells in localized non-small cell lung cancer. Some clones are missing from TCRdb's copy, which holds only in-frame ones; the method was immunoSEQ multiplex PCR. Here the sample spans tens of thousands of clones, about nine tenths being singletons. The sample consisted of peripheral blood, taken before any cancer treatment. The receptors stem from a man aged 40 to 70 with stage I squamous cell lung carcinoma.

The chain links TRBV9 to TRBJ2-2; D is uncertain. Deletions cut 4 bases from V and 5 bases from J, with 9 bases between. The germline V gene encodes CDR1 SGDLS and CDR2 YYNGEE. The CDR3 has 13 amino acids. CDR3 amino acids: CASSPSDTGELFF. The CDR3 coding sequence is TGTGCCAGCAGCCCCTCCGATACCGGGGAGCTGTTTTTT.

The table lists this clone with a count of one. This chain links TRBV27 with TRBJ1-1; D uncertain. The CDR3 extends over 13 amino acids. The germline V gene encodes CDR1 MNHEY and CDR2 SMNVEV (reference sequence). Between the trimmed V and J ends, which lost 5 bases and 1 base, there was a span of 8 bases. CDR3 DNA: TGTGCCAGCAGTAACAGACAGAACACTGAAGCTTTCTTT. It specifies CASSNRQNTEAFF.

The chain recombines TRBV5-1 with TRBJ1-1; maybe TRBD1 (6 bases). The CDR3 is 14 residues long. Germline V gene sequence: CDR1 SGHRS, CDR2 YFSETQ. V was pared by 4 bases and J by 0 bases, with 10 bases between. The CDR3 DNA sequence: TGCGCCAGCAGCCCCGGGGGGCTGAACACTGAAGCTTTCTTT. Translation gives CASSPGGLNTEAFF.

As to this clone: One junction end disagrees with the germline gene, perhaps due to a read error. The genes are TRBV5-1 and TRBJ2-5; the D call may be TRBD1 or TRBD2 (5 bases each). There are 13 residues in the CDR3. The V gene's germline CDR1 is SGHRS and CDR2 YFSETQ. This CDR3 is CASTLDGAETQYF. The CDR3 DNA is TGCGCCAGCACCTTGGACGGGGCAGAGACCCAGTACTTC.

The V call is TRBV5-4, the J call TRBJ2-2; D ambiguous. The CDR3 runs 17 residues. The ends were cut back, 2 bases at V and 0 bases at J, with 14 bases in the middle. The germline V gene encodes CDR1 SGHNT and CDR2 YYREEE (reference sequence). The CDR3 bases are TGTGCCAGCAGCTTCTTCGTTTCCTCCGCGAACACCGGGGAGCTGTTTTTT. Amino acid sequence: CASSFFVSSANTGELFF.

The chain combines TRBV9 with TRBJ1-1; D is unresolved. Germline V CDR1 and CDR2: SGDLS, YYNGEE. Trimming shortened V by 4 bases and J by 4 bases, and 11 bases separated the two germline ends. The CDR3 has 13 residues. The CDR3 here is CASSRSGGTEAFF. The CDR3 coding sequence is TGTGCCAGCAGCAGAAGTGGTGGCACTGAAGCTTTCTTT.

The chain recombines TRBV18 with TRBJ2-5; D is unclear. V lost 5 bases and J lost 5, with 9 bases in between. Germline CDR1 is KGHSH and CDR2 is LQKENI. The CDR3 covers 12 residues. As DNA, the CDR3 is TGTGCCAGCTCAGAGTCAGAGGAGACCCAGTACTTC. This translates into CASSESEETQYF.

The V gene is TRBV29-1, the J gene TRBJ2-5; D gene ambiguous. V lost 1 base and J 5 bases, leaving 8 bases between the germline ends. Germline CDR1 reads SQVTM; CDR2 reads ANQGSEA. The CDR3 spans 12 residues. In DNA, the CDR3 is TGCAGCGTTGAAGTTTCGGGCGAGACCCAGTACTTC. Translated, it gives CSVEVSGETQYF.

J is TRBJ2-5 and V is TRBV9; 11 positions match TRBD2. Germline V gene data show CDR1 as SGDLS and CDR2 as YYNGEE. This CDR3 contains 18 residues. J gave up 4 bases and V 4 bases, and 15 bases lay outside the gene matches. DNA for the CDR3: TGTGCCAGCAGCCCTCGGGCTAGCGGGGGGCTCTCGGTAGAGACCCAGTACTTC. Translation gives CASSPRASGGLSVETQYF.

This clone was seen more than once but under ten times. The chain couples TRBV29-1 to TRBJ2-7; 11 bases align to TRBD1. Losses at the gene ends were 6 bases for V and 4 bases for J; bases not matched to a gene: 8. The V gene's germline CDR1 is SQVTM and CDR2 ANQGSEA. The length of the CDR3 is 14 residues. The chain's CDR3 is CSVTPGQGVYEQYF. CDR3 bases: TGCAGCGTCACCCCGGGACAGGGGGTTTACGAGCAGTACTTC.

This rearrangement joins TRBV29-1 to TRBJ2-5; 12 bases are a match to TRBD1. The CDR3 runs 15 residues. Germline values: CDR1 SQVTM, CDR2 ANQGSEA. Trimming took 3 bases from V and 5 from J; bases not matched to a gene: 7. CDR3 nucleotide sequence: TGCAGCGTTGAGGGTTGGGACAGGGGGCCGGAGACCCAGTACTTC. Translation gives CSVEGWDRGPETQYF.

V and J are TRBV5-4 and TRBJ2-1; TRBD1 matches at 10 bases. The CDR3 has 14 amino acids. Trimming cost V 4 bases and J 8 bases; bases outside gene matches: 6. Germline V CDR1 and CDR2: SGHNT, YYREEE (reference sequence). The CDR3 DNA reads TGTGCCAGCAGCCGGGGGACAGGGGCCGATGAGCAGTTCTTC. This translates into CASSRGTGADEQFF.

This chain connects TRBV5-1 to TRBJ1-5, with D unclear. With 0 bases removed from V and 0 bases from J, the gap between germline ends came to 7 bases. The CDR3 has 15 residues. Per germline, CDR1 SGHRS and CDR2 YFSETQ. CDR3 region: CASSLGDNSNQPQHF. Here the CDR3 DNA reads TGCGCCAGCAGCTTGGGCGACAATAGCAATCAGCCCCAGCATTTT. Using reference TRBV5-1 and TRBJ1-5 for the parts outside the CDR3, the full variable domain is KAGVTQTPRYLIKTRGQQVTLSCSPISGHRSVSWYQQTPGQGLQFLFEYFSETQRNKGNFPGRFSGRQFSNSRSEMNVSTLELGDSALYLCASSLGDNSNQPQHFGDGTRLSIL.

V usage is TRBV2 and J usage is TRBJ1-5; D not resolved. Germline lookup yields CDR1 SNHLY and CDR2 FYNNEI. The CDR3 runs 14 residues. V was trimmed by 5 bases and J by 3 bases, leaving 11 bases between them. The CDR3 sequence: CASSNSEFNQPQHF. The CDR3 DNA follows: TGTGCCAGCAGTAATTCAGAGTTCAATCAGCCCCAGCATTTT.

The rearrangement links TRBV5-4 to TRBJ1-2, with unresolved D. Germline CDR1 reads SGHNT; CDR2 reads YYREEE (reference sequence). Trimming left V 4 bases short and J 4 bases short, with 14 bases between. The CDR3 is made up of 14 amino acids. The DNA for the CDR3 is TGTGCCAGCAGCCAGTTACAAGGTTCCTATGGCTACACCTTC. Translation gives CASSQLQGSYGYTF.